The 5 T cell receptor beta chains given below trace back to one sample, sequenced in a study of immune evolution from preneoplasia to lung adenocarcinoma. The assay was immunoSEQ multiplex PCR, and TCRdb's table has in-frame clones only and misses some. The sample shows about 14,000 clones, roughly 80% of them seen only once. Material for sequencing was FFPE minimally invasive lung adenocarcinoma tissue. These receptors came from a person aged 65-85 years with lung adenocarcinoma.

This sequence joins TRBV18 and TRBJ2-2; 10 nucleotides agree with TRBD2. Looked up from germline, CDR1 is KGHSH and CDR2 is LQKENI. The CDR3 contains 16 residues. V shed 0 bases and J 7 bases; nucleotides not matched to a gene: 5. For the CDR3, the DNA is TGTGCCAGCTCACCACCTGGGACTAGCGATTTCGGGGAGCTGTTTTTT. The encoded protein is CASSPPGTSDFGELFF.

CDR3 protein: CASSQVDSYSNQPQHF. The CDR3 DNA follows: TGTGCCAGCAGCCAGGTCGACAGTTATAGCAATCAGCCCCAGCATTTT. The V and J genes are TRBV4-2 and TRBJ1-5; weak D call: TRBD1 (5 bases). V lost 3 bases, J lost 0 bases, and 12 bases lay in between. The CDR3 runs to 16 residues. Per germline, CDR1 LGHNA and CDR2 YNFKEQ.

This chain links TRBV19 with TRBJ2-2; D is ambiguous. Per the germline V gene, CDR1 is LNHDA and CDR2 is SQIVND (reference sequence). V was trimmed by 5 bases and J by 0 bases, leaving 19 bases between them. This CDR3 is built from 18 residues. The CDR3 DNA is TGTGCCAGTAGTGGCGCCGGTACCGTCGATTCGAACACCGGGGAGCTGTTTTTT. Encoded protein: CASSGAGTVDSNTGELFF.

This sequence joins TRBV2 and TRBJ2-5; the match to TRBD2 covers 8 bases. The J segment lost 6 bases and the V segment lost 6 bases, leaving 9 bases of the junction unmatched. The CDR3 runs to 14 residues. The V gene's germline CDR1 is SNHLY and CDR2 FYNNEI. CDR3 sequence: CASSHPGGPKTQYF. The CDR3, as DNA: TGTGCCAGCAGCCACCCGGGGGGGCCTAAGACCCAGTACTTC. Complete variable domain (other parts from reference TRBV2 and TRBJ2-5): EPEVTQTPSHQVTQMGQEVILRCVPISNHLYFYWYRQILGQKVEFLVSFYNNEISEKSEIFDDQFSVERPDGSNFTLKIRSTKLEDSAMYFCASSHPGGPKTQYFGPGTRLLVL.

This clone showed up just once. The chain couples TRBV11-2 to TRBJ2-1; D possibly corresponds to TRBD2 (6 bases). CDR1 is SGHAT and CDR2 is FQNNGV in the germline V gene. Trimming cost V 6 bases and J 8 bases, with 17 bases left between them. This CDR3 spans 14 amino acids. The CDR3 is CASSPGEVVDEQFF. CDR3 coding DNA: TGTGCCAGCAGTCCGGGGGAGGTCGTCGATGAGCAGTTCTTC.